This T cell receptor beta chain was recorded in a study of persistence of HIV-infected CD4 T cells. Findings of the study overall: Antigen-responding cells were enriched for degenerate expanded CDR3beta sequences.

Overlapping HIV-1 Gag 15-mer peptides at 1 ug per peptide per mL were used. Sorted nonresponding memory CD4+ T cells were CD40L-negative, CD69-negative, CD45RO-high. Inclusion required CMV-positive serology and CD4+ counts above 400 cells/uL. Anti-CD28/CD49d costimulation, CD40-blocking antibody and enfuvirtide were given to CD8-depleted PBMCs for less than 20 hours. Sequencing used immunoSEQ version 4 in survey mode. The method was immunoSEQ multiplex PCR; TCRdb's version includes in-frame clones alone and lacks a portion of them. The data contain roughly 60,000 clones, more than 70% of them seen just once; the ten biggest clones take up roughly 1.8%. This CDR3 has 13 amino acids. V was shortened by 7 bases and J by 4 bases, with 10 bases between the two germline ends. This clone was detected a few times. Its antigen remains unidentified.

The source material was CD4+ T cells sorted from PBMCs after approximately 18-hour stimulation, sampled from a patient who received antiretroviral therapy. This clonotype originated in an adult man with HIV who was CMV-seropositive. The V and J genes are TRBV12-3 or TRBV12-4 and TRBJ2-2; tentative D call: TRBD2 (5 bases). The DNA for the CDR3 is TGTGCCAGCACCGAGGACTTCACCGGGGAGCTGTTTTTT. This sequence encodes CASTEDFTGELFF.